The 18 T cell receptor beta chains reported below all come from one sample, sequenced in a study of tumor and adjacent non-tumor tissue in lung cancer. TCRbeta libraries were built with three rounds of nested PCR, modified from ARM-PCR. Each CDR3 protein gets one entry after TCRdb re-called the multiplex PCR reads with MiXCR. The repertoire holds some 73,000 distinct CDR3 sequences, with 80% to 90% as singletons. This sample's RNA came from whole unsorted tissue. The normal lung tissue was taken more than 3 cm from the tumor edge. The sequenced sample consisted of distant non-tumor lung tissue. Receptor source: a man aged 60 to 69 with non-small cell lung cancer.

This clonotype has just a few counts. The final CDR3 position lacks the conserved phenylalanine or tryptophan, pointing to a likely read error. This chain connects TRBV4-2 to TRBJ2-7; D perhaps matches TRBD2 (6 bases). CDR1 and CDR2 (germline): LGHNA, YNFKEQ. The CDR3 runs to 15 residues. The CDR3 region is CDSSQDSGVPYEQYL. In nucleotides, the CDR3 is TGTGACAGCAGCCAAGATTCGGGAGTCCCCTACGAGCAGTACCTC.

A remark on this clonotype: Given the absence of the conserved phenylalanine or tryptophan at the CDR3 end, a read error is likely. The chain's CDR3 is CASSQVFTGELFL. The CDR3 region has the DNA TGCGCCAGCAGCCAAGTGTTCACCGGGGAGCTGTTTCTT. This rearrangement joins TRBV4-3 to TRBJ2-2; no firm D call. In germline, CDR1 is LGHNA, CDR2 YSLEER. Trimming took 1 base from V and 4 from J, leaving 4 bases between them. The CDR3 runs to 13 residues.

V gene TRBV12-3 or TRBV12-4 combines with J gene TRBJ1-1, with a possible D match to TRBD1 (5 bases). The CDR3 has 15 amino acids. The CDR3 sequence is CTSNFPGILNTEAFF. The CDR3 nucleotides read TGTACTAGCAATTTCCCAGGGATACTGAACACTGAAGCTTTCTTT.

On this clonotype: Its ends do not fully match the called genes, so a read error is possible. CDR3 loop: CARSLAGACSGANVLTF. The CDR3 DNA reads TGTGCCAGGAGCCTAGCGGGAGCCTGCTCTGGGGCCAACGTCCTGACGTTC. This chain joins TRBV6-5 and TRBJ2-6; the match to TRBD2 covers 10 bases. Germline-derived CDR1 and CDR2 are MNHEY and SVGAGI. There are 17 residues in the CDR3.

About this clonotype: Germline is not matched at one junction end, which may reflect a read error. This rearrangement joins TRBV20-1 to TRBJ2-7, with a tentative D call TRBD1 (5 bases). CDR1 is DFQATT and CDR2 is SNEGSKA in the germline V gene (reference sequence). CDR3 length: 13 residues. The CDR3 nucleotides are TGCAGTGTTAGAGACGGGTCAGGGAAAGATCAGTACTTC. Translated: CSVRDGSGKDQYF.

On this clonotype itself: The CDR3 ends on some other residue instead of the conserved phenylalanine or tryptophan, so this is likely a read error. Because the CDR3's place on the DNA is in doubt, the DNA is left out and the CDR3 is given as listed by TCRdb. V is TRBV11-2 and J is TRBJ2-5; TRBD1 is the table's D call and was not checked against the DNA. The germline gives CDR1 SGHAT, CDR2 FQNNGV. The CDR3 adds up to 13 amino acids, both ends counted. The CDR3 loop is CTSSSTGEEIQNL.

Turning to this clonotype: One end of the junction fails to match germline, which may point to a read error. The genes are TRBV29-1 and TRBJ2-4; either TRBD1 or TRBD2 may fit D (6 bases each). Germline V lookup: CDR1 SQVTM, CDR2 ANQGSEA. CDR3 length equals 18 residues. The CDR3 DNA reads TGTAGCGTTGAACACCCGGAGGGGGTCAGAGGGGCCAAAAACATTCACTACTTC. Protein sequence: CSVEHPEGVRGAKNIHYF.

This chain joins TRBV10-2 and TRBJ2-1; 12 nucleotides match TRBD2. The closer fit of TRBJ2-7 to the DNA end suggests the J call may be wrong. CDR3 size: 16 residues. Germline CDR1 is WSHSY and CDR2 is SAAADI. CDR3 in amino acids: CAAAGLAGGAYSEQYF. The CDR3 DNA sequence: TGCGCCGCTGCGGGACTAGCGGGTGGGGCCTACAGTGAGCAGTACTTC.

Worth noting for this clonotype: The junction differs from germline at one of its ends, possibly a read error. V gene TRBV11-1 combines with J gene TRBJ2-1, with D possibly TRBD2 on 5 matching bases. The germline V gene encodes CDR1 SGHAT and CDR2 FQDESV (reference sequence). The length of the CDR3 is 15 residues. CDR3 in amino acids: CVSSLALSSYNEQFF. CDR3 bases: TGTGTCAGCAGCTTAGCGTTGTCGAGTTACAATGAGCAGTTTTTC.

The gene calls are TRBV6-2 or TRBV6-3 and TRBJ2-3; D is unclear. This CDR3 is 14 amino acids long. Trimming removed 9 bases at V and 2 bases at J, with 15 bases between. Germline V gives CDR1 MNHEY, CDR2 SVGEGT. The DNA of the CDR3 is TGTGCCAGACAGACTCACCCTTCCACAGATACGCAGTATTTT. Encoded protein: CARQTHPSTDTQYF.

The chain combines TRBV5-4 with TRBJ2-7; D ambiguous. The CDR3 runs to 13 residues. Germline-derived CDR1 and CDR2 are SGHNT and YYREEE (reference sequence). Trimming left V 0 bases short and J 6 bases short, with 10 bases between. CDR3 residues: CASSLVPSGEQYF. CDR3 in DNA: TGTGCCAGCAGCTTGGTCCCCTCCGGCGAGCAGTACTTC.

A word on this clonotype: The DNA is omitted, as the CDR3 cannot be located on it reliably, and the CDR3 follows TCRdb's listing. The rearrangement uses TRBV11-2 and TRBJ1-1. The CDR3 numbers 14 amino acids, ends counted. The V gene's germline CDR1 is SGHAT and CDR2 FQNNGV. Here the CDR3 reads CASSLVGMGTEAIF.

The chain is built from TRBV11-2 and TRBJ2-1; the D gene is possibly TRBD2 (5 bases). The CDR3 has 14 residues. Trimming stripped 7 bases from V and 3 bases from J, with 13 bases between. Germline assignment: CDR1 SGHAT and CDR2 FQNNGV. The CDR3 DNA reads as TGTGCCAGCACCCGGTTAGGAGGCTACAATGAGCAGTTCTTC. Translated: CASTRLGGYNEQFF.

To note about this clonotype: This may come from a read error, since a much larger clone is one base off. The rearrangement links TRBV24-1 to TRBJ2-1; D is tentatively TRBD1 or TRBD2 (5 bases each). The CDR3 consists of 16 residues. Germline values: CDR1 KGHDR, CDR2 SFDVKD. In DNA form, the CDR3 reads TGTGCCACCTGTGACCCTACGGGACCGAGCCACAATGAGCAGTTCTTC. Its protein is CATCDPTGPSHNEQFF.

As regards this clonotype: A single base separates this from a much larger clone, so it may be a read error. The gene calls are TRBV11-2 and TRBJ1-1; D is possibly TRBD1 (5 bases). Germline CDR1 SGHAT, CDR2 FQNNGV. This CDR3 is built from 12 residues. Trimming cost V 0 bases and J 12 bases, with 11 bases left between them. CDR3: CASSLDQGRTFF. DNA for the CDR3: TGTGCCAGCAGCTTAGATCAGGGAAGGACTTTCTTT.

This clonotype occurred many times. The V gene is TRBV6-6, the J gene TRBJ2-1; 10 bases are shared with TRBD2. V was pared by 4 bases and J by 5 bases, with 5 bases of the junction left unmatched. Germline lookup yields CDR1 MNHNY and CDR2 SVGAGI (reference sequence). The CDR3 is 15 amino acids. The CDR3 region is CASSSTSGPNNEQFF. CDR3 DNA sequence: TGTGCCAGCAGTTCGACTAGCGGGCCGAACAATGAGCAGTTCTTC.

Note on this clonotype: A junction boundary mismatches the germline segment, possibly from a read error. The rearrangement uses TRBV18 and TRBJ2-1; D call uncertain. This CDR3 is built from 13 residues. CDR1 is KGHSH, CDR2 LQKENI, per germline. The CDR3 DNA sequence: TGTGTCAGCTCACTGACCCAGGACGGTGAGCAGTTCTTC. Translation: CVSSLTQDGEQFF.

Details on this clonotype: The CDR3 end shows no conserved phenylalanine or tryptophan, and so a read error is likely. V gene TRBV20-1 combines with J gene TRBJ1-2, with D possibly TRBD1 on 5 matching bases. Germline V CDR1 and CDR2: DFQATT, SNEGSKA (reference sequence). The CDR3 spans 13 residues. The CDR3 loop reads CIAAPGTSDGYTL. CDR3 nucleotide sequence: TGCATTGCTGCACCAGGGACTAGTGATGGCTACACCCTC.